This T cell receptor beta chain appears in the sequencing data of a study of T cells in Graves' hyperthyroidism and ophthalmopathy. In this sample, this clonotype turned up many times. Template material for amplifying TCR beta CDR3 regions consisted of RNA transcripts. A set of HTBI primers served as the primers for a first-round RT-PCR of the TCR CDR3. TCRdb re-called the multiplex PCR reads through MiXCR, storing one row per CDR3 protein. Of about 500,000 distinct CDR3 sequences listed, under 20% are singletons. This TCR derives from a woman younger than 35 with Graves' ophthalmopathy. The sequencing sample was made of blood.

The chain's CDR3 is CASSLVDRGGGTQYF. CDR3 DNA sequence: TGTGCCAGCAGCTTAGTAGACAGGGGGGGGGGTACGCAGTATTTT. The V and J genes are TRBV7-2 and TRBJ2-3; 9 bases match TRBD1. Germline assignment: CDR1 SGHTA and CDR2 FQGNSA. Trimming cost V 1 base and J 8 bases; bases outside gene matches: 7. This CDR3 spans 15 amino acids.